A single sample is the source of the 13 T cell receptor beta chains below, sequenced in a study of Tregs in tolerant kidney transplant recipients. TCRdb's copy holds only in-frame clones and misses some; the assay was immunoSEQ multiplex PCR. This table has about 240,000 clones, about 80% appearing once. Sequencing used CD4+ T cells from blood. These receptor sequences come from a human donor in good health.

This chain links TRBV7-8 with TRBJ1-1; a weak D match, TRBD1 (6 bases). V lost 2 bases and J lost 6, with 16 bases in between. CDR1 SGHVS and CDR2 FQNEAQ come from the germline V gene. CDR3 length: 15 amino acids. In DNA, the CDR3 is TGTGCCAGCAGCTTACGCGCCCAGGGGAAGGCTGAAGCTTTCTTT. Its protein is CASSLRAQGKAEAFF.

A few counts support this clone. The chain employs TRBV6-5 and TRBJ2-7; 8 bases are shared with TRBD1. V shed 6 bases and J 0 bases; nucleotides not matched to a gene: 7. The CDR3 contains 15 residues. CDR1 MNHEY and CDR2 SVGAGI come from the germline V gene. The DNA of the CDR3 is TGTGCCAGCAGCACTAGGGGGACAGGCTCCTACGAGCAGTACTTC. Encoded protein: CASSTRGTGSYEQYF.

The V gene is TRBV5-8, the J gene TRBJ2-1; 12 nucleotides line up with TRBD2. With V trimmed by 6 bases and J by 12 bases, 13 bases remained unmatched. This CDR3 region has 15 residues. CDR1 is SGHTS, CDR2 YDEGEE, per germline. For the CDR3, the DNA is TGTGCCAGCAACTTCGGGGGACTAGCGGGCGTCCGGCAGTTCTTC. This sequence encodes CASNFGGLAGVRQFF.

V usage is TRBV4-1 and J usage is TRBJ1-5; possible D gene TRBD1, 5 bases. This CDR3 spans 15 amino acids. Trimming pared 4 bases from V and 4 bases from J, leaving 14 bases between. CDR1 and CDR2 from the germline V gene are MGHRA and YSYEKL. The chain's CDR3 is CASSPQWAGNQPQHF. CDR3 DNA sequence: TGCGCCAGCAGCCCTCAGTGGGCAGGGAATCAGCCCCAGCATTTT.

V usage is TRBV4-2 and J usage is TRBJ2-1, with a tentative D call TRBD1 (6 bases). Trimming removed 1 base at V and 3 bases at J, with 10 bases between. CDR1 and CDR2 from the germline V gene are LGHNA and YNFKEQ. The CDR3 has 15 amino acids. CDR3 in amino acids: CASSQAGTRYNEQFF. DNA of the CDR3: TGTGCCAGCAGCCAAGCGGGGACACGCTACAATGAGCAGTTCTTC.

J is TRBJ1-5 and V is TRBV30; TRBD1 matches at 7 bases. Trimming removed 3 bases from V and 5 bases from J; junction bases left unmatched: 4. The CDR3 is made up of 13 amino acids. The germline gives CDR1 GTSNPN, CDR2 SVGIG (reference sequence). The CDR3 DNA reads as TGTGCCTGGAGGATCCAGGGGGATCAGCCCCAGCATTTT. This translates into CAWRIQGDQPQHF.

The chain joins TRBV6-5 to TRBJ2-1; 9 bases line up with TRBD1. Germline CDR1 and CDR2: MNHEY and SVGAGI. V lost 6 bases, J lost 1 base, and 4 bases stayed unmatched. The CDR3 is made up of 15 amino acids. CDR3 sequence reads: CASRGGTGSYNEQFF. The CDR3 bases are TGTGCCAGCAGAGGGGGGACAGGGTCCTACAATGAGCAGTTCTTC.

The chain joins TRBV10-3 to TRBJ2-1; D assignment may be TRBD1 or TRBD2 (6 bases each). CDR1 and CDR2 from the germline V gene are ENHRY and SYGVKD. The CDR3 consists of 14 residues. V was cut by 8 bases and J by 6 bases, with 17 bases left in between. The DNA for the CDR3 is TGTGCCATCGGACGACAGGTGGGGGGCAATGAGCAGTTCTTC. Amino acids: CAIGRQVGGNEQFF.

The chain couples TRBV28 to TRBJ2-7; D unclear. Germline V lookup: CDR1 MDHEN, CDR2 SYDVKM. V was trimmed by 6 bases and J by 2 bases, leaving 14 bases between them. The CDR3 loop spans 14 amino acids. The CDR3 reads CASSLIGPAYEQYF. CDR3 nucleotides: TGTGCCAGCAGCCTAATCGGCCCCGCCTACGAGCAGTACTTC.

The chain uses TRBV11-2 and TRBJ2-7; possible D gene TRBD1, 6 bases. The CDR3 consists of 12 residues. V lost 5 bases and J lost 3, with 8 bases in between. The germline CDR1 and CDR2 sequences are SGHAT and FQNNGV. CDR3 sequence (DNA): TGTGCCAGCAGCCGACAGGTCTACGAGCAGTACTTC. Its protein product is CASSRQVYEQYF.

The rearrangement joins TRBV2 to TRBJ2-1; D tentatively reads TRBD1 or TRBD2 (5 bases each). This CDR3 is built from 14 residues. The ends were cut back, 4 bases at V and 6 bases at J, with 13 bases in the middle. Germline V gene sequence: CDR1 SNHLY, CDR2 FYNNEI. CDR3 amino acids: CASSATGTFNEQFF. As DNA, the CDR3 is TGTGCCAGCAGTGCCACCGGGACCTTCAATGAGCAGTTCTTC.

The chain combines TRBV5-1 with TRBJ2-7, with a tentative D call TRBD1 (6 bases). CDR1 SGHRS and CDR2 YFSETQ come from the germline V gene. V was pared by 4 bases and J by 0 bases, with 23 bases between. This CDR3 is 18 amino acids long. CDR3 amino acids: CASSLGSRTGLASYEQYF. CDR3 in DNA: TGCGCCAGCAGCCTTGGTAGCCGTACAGGGCTGGCCTCCTACGAGCAGTACTTC.

This rearrangement joins TRBV11-2 to TRBJ1-1; the D is unclear. CDR1 is SGHAT and CDR2 is FQNNGV in the germline V gene. Trimming removed 6 bases from V and 2 bases from J, with 10 bases in between. The CDR3 is 13 amino acids. In DNA form, the CDR3 reads TGTGCCAGCAGGTCGCAGGTTAACACTGAAGCTTTCTTT. It is translated as CASRSQVNTEAFF. Using reference TRBV11-2 and TRBJ1-1 for the parts outside the CDR3, the full variable domain is EAGVAQSPRYKIIEKRQSVAFWCNPISGHATLYWYQQILGQGPKLLIQFQNNGVVDDSQLPKDRFSAERLKGVDSTLKIQPAKLEDSAVYLCASRSQVNTEAFFGQGTRLTVV.